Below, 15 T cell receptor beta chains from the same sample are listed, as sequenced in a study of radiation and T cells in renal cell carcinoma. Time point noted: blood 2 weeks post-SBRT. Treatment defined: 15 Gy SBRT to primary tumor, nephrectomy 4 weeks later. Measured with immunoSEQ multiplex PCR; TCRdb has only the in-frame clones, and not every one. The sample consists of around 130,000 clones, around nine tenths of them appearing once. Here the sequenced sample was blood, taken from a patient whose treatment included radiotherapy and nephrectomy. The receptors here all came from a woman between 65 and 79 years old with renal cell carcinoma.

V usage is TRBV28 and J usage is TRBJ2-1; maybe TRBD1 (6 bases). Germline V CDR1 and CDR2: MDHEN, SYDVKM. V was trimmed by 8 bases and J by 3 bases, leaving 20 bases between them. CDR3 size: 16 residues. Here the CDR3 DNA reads TGTGCCAGCTATAACTCCTGGGGGCCCATCTACAATGAGCAGTTCTTC. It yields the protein CASYNSWGPIYNEQFF.

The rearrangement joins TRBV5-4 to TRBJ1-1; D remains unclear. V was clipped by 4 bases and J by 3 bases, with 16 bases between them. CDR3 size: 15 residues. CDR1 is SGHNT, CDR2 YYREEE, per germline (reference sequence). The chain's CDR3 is CASSRGFGADTEAFF. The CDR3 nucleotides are TGTGCCAGCAGCCGAGGCTTCGGAGCGGACACTGAAGCTTTCTTT. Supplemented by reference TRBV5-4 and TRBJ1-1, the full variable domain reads ETGVTQSPTHLIKTRGQQVTLRCSSQSGHNTVSWYQQALGQGPQFIFQYYREEENGRGNFPPRFSGLQFPNYSSELNVNALELDDSALYLCASSRGFGADTEAFFGQGTRLTVV.

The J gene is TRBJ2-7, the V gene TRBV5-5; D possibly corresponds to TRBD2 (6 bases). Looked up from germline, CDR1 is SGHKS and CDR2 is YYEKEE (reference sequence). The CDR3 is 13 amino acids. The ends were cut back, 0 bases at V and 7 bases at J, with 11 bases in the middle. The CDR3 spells CASSLASGREQYF. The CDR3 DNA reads TGTGCCAGCAGCTTGGCCTCAGGGAGGGAGCAGTACTTC. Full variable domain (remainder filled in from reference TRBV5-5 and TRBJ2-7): DAGVTQSPTHLIKTRGQQVTLRCSPISGHKSVSWYQQVLGQGPQFIFQYYEKEERGRGNFPDRFSARQFPNYSSELNVNALLLGDSALYLCASSLASGREQYFGPGTRLTVT.

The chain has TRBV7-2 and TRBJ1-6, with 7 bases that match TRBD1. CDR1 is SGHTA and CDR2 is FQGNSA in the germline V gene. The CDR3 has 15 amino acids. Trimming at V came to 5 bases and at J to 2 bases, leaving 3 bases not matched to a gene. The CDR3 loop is CASSEQGTYNSPLHF. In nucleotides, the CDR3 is TGTGCCAGCAGCGAACAGGGGACCTATAATTCACCCCTCCACTTT. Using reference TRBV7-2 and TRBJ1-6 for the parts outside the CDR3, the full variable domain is GAGVSQSPSNKVTEKGKDVELRCDPISGHTALYWYRQSLGQGLEFLIYFQGNSAPDKSGLPSDRFSAERTGGSVSTLTIQRTQQEDSAVYLCASSEQGTYNSPLHFGNGTRLTVT.

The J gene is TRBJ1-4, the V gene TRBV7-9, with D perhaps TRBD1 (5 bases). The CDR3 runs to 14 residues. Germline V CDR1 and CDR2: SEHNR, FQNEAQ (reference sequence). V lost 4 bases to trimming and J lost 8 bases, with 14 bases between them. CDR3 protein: CASSSSGTAEKLFF. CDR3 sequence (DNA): TGTGCCAGCAGCTCCTCTGGGACTGCCGAAAAACTGTTTTTT.

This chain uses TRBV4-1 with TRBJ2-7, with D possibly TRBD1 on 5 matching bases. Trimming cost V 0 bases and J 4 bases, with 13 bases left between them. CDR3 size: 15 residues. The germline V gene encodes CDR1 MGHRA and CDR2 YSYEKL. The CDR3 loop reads CASSQDVDISYEQYF. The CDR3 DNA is TGCGCCAGCAGCCAAGATGTGGACATTTCGTACGAGCAGTACTTC.

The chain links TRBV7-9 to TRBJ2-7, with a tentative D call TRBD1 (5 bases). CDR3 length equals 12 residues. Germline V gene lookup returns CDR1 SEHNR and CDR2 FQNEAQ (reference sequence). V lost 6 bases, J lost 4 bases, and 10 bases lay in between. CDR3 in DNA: TGTGCCAGCAGTACAGGAATGTACGAGCAGTACTTC. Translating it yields CASSTGMYEQYF.

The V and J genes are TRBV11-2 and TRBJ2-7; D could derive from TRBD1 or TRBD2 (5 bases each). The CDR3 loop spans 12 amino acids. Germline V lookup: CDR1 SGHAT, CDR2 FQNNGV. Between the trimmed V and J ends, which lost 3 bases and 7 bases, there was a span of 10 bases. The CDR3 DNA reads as TGTGCCAGCAGCTTGGGGGTCGCGGAGCAGTACTTC. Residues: CASSLGVAEQYF.

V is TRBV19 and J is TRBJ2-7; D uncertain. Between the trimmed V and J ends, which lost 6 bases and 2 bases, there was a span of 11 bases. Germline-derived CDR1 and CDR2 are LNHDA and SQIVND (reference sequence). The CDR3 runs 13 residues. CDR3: CASSRAPPYEQYF. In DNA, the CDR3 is TGTGCCAGTAGCCGTGCGCCGCCCTACGAGCAGTACTTC.

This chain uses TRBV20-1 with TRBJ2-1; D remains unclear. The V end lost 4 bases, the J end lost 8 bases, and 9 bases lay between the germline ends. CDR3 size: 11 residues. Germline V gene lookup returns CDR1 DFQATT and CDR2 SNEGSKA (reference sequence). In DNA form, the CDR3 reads TGCAGTGCTAATAGTTTCCATGAGCAGTTCTTC. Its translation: CSANSFHEQFF.

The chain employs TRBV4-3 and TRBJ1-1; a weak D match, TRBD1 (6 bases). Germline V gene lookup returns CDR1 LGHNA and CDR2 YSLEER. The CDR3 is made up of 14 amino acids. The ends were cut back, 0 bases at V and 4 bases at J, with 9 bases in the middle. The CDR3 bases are TGCGCCAGCAGCCAAGATGGGGGGCCCACTGAAGCTTTCTTT. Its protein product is CASSQDGGPTEAFF.

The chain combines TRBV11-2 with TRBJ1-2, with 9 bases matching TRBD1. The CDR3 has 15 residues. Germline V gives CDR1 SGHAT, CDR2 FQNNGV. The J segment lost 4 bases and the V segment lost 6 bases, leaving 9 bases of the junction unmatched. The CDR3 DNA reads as TGTGCCAGCAGTCCGACCGGGACAGGGTTCTATGGCTACACCTTC. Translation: CASSPTGTGFYGYTF.

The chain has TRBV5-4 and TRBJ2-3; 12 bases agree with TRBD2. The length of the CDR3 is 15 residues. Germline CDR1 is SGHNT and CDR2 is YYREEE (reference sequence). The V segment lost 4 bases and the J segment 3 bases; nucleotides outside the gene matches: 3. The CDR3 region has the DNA TGTGCCAGCAGCCCCCTAGCGGGGGGGACAGATACGCAGTATTTT. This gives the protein CASSPLAGGTDTQYF.

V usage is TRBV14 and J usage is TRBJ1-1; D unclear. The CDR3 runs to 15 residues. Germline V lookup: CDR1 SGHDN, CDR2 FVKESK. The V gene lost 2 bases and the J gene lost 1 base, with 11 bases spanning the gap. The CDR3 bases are TGTGCCAGCAGCCAAACGCGGACGGAGAACACTGAAGCTTTCTTT. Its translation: CASSQTRTENTEAFF. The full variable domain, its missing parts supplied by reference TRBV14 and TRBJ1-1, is EAGVTQFPSHSVIEKGQTVTLRCDPISGHDNLYWYRRVMGKEIKFLLHFVKESKQDESGMPNNRFLAERTGGTYSTLKVQPAELEDSGVYFCASSQTRTENTEAFFGQGTRLTVV.

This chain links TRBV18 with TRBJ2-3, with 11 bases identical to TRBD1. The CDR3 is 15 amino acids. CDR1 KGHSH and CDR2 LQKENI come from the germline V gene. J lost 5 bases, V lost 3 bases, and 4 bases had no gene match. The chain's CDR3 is CASSPGQGAGDTQYF. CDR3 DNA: TGTGCCAGCTCACCCGGACAGGGGGCGGGAGATACGCAGTATTTT.